The 9 T cell receptor beta chains in this list originate from one sample, sequenced in a study of regulatory T cells in long-lasting Graves disease (TCRdb year 2021). Receptor amplification or capture employed multiplex PCR. Sequencing was performed on an Illumina HiSeq 4000. CDR3 regions were amplified by Arm-PCR with iRepertoire HTBI primers to construct TCR beta libraries. TCRdb reworked the public reads: Q25 trimming with fastp, MiXCR clone assembly, productive beta chains retained. Identical CDR3 protein sequences are pooled into one entry, listed with their most common genes and DNA. Within this sample are about 450,000 distinct CDR3 sequences, with around 22% of them counted one time only. Roughly 28% of the sample is in the top ten clones. This specimen's time point label, per the study, means: persistent/refractory GD, antithyroid drugs over 5 years with positive TRAb. For both TCR sequencing and RNA sequencing, RNA was extracted from PBMCs in TRIzol.

The source was peripheral blood mononuclear cells (PBMCs), collected when the disease was refractory, from a patient treated with antithyroid drugs. All receptors derive from a female donor with Graves disease.

Only a few counts were recorded for this clonotype. This chain connects TRBV20-1 to TRBJ2-7; the D gene is possibly TRBD2 (6 bases). Germline V gene lookup returns CDR1 DFQATT and CDR2 SNEGSKA (reference sequence). V was trimmed by 3 bases and J by 5 bases, leaving 11 bases between them. There are 12 residues in the CDR3. CDR3 sequence: CSASHGGNEQYF. The CDR3 nucleotides are TGCAGTGCTAGCCATGGGGGGAACGAGCAGTACTTC.

V usage is TRBV11-2 and J usage is TRBJ1-1; TRBD1 is a possible D gene (6 bases). The CDR3 is 15 amino acids. With 0 bases removed from V and 5 bases from J, the gap between germline ends came to 13 bases. Germline CDR1 and CDR2: SGHAT and FQNNGV. The CDR3 sequence: CASSLDVGRGTEAFF. The DNA for the CDR3 is TGTGCCAGCAGCTTAGATGTTGGCAGGGGTACTGAAGCTTTCTTT.

This clonotype was seen many times. The CDR3 sequence is CASSLVNLGSPLHF. CDR3 nucleotides: TGTGCCAGCAGCTTAGTCAACTTGGGTTCACCCCTCCACTTT. V gene TRBV7-8 combines with J gene TRBJ1-6; D remains unclear. CDR3 length equals 14 residues. V shed 1 base and J shed 9 bases, with 10 bases lying between them. Per germline, CDR1 SGHVS and CDR2 FQNEAQ.

There are many counts of this clonotype. V and J are TRBV6-1 and TRBJ2-7; D unclear. Trimming removed 4 bases from V and 3 bases from J, with 19 bases in between. Germline V gene lookup returns CDR1 MNHNS and CDR2 SASEGT. The CDR3 covers 16 residues. The CDR3 loop reads CASSGRNENVDYEQYF. The CDR3 nucleotides read TGTGCCAGCAGTGGACGTAATGAGAATGTCGACTACGAGCAGTACTTC.

There are many counts of this clonotype. This rearrangement joins TRBV12-3 or TRBV12-4 to TRBJ1-1; D not certain. Between the trimmed V and J ends, which lost 3 bases and 7 bases, there was a span of 12 bases. The CDR3 runs to 13 residues. CDR3 in DNA: TGTGCCAGCAGTTTTTATGACTGGGGTGAAGCTTTCTTT. Amino acids: CASSFYDWGEAFF.

This clonotype was detected a few times. The chain joins TRBV4-1 to TRBJ2-7, with 10 bases fitting TRBD2. J was trimmed by 4 bases and V by 2 bases; bases with no gene match: 5. The CDR3 runs 15 residues. The germline gives CDR1 MGHRA, CDR2 YSYEKL. The CDR3 sequence is CASSQPSGRKYEQYF. CDR3 DNA sequence: TGCGCCAGCAGCCAACCTAGCGGGAGAAAGTACGAGCAGTACTTC.

This clonotype was detected a few times. The rearrangement links TRBV7-2 to TRBJ1-1; no firm D call. The CDR3 extends over 13 amino acids. V gave up 7 bases and J gave up 4 bases, with 13 bases separating them. Germline CDR1 is SGHTA and CDR2 is FQGNSA. CDR3 coding DNA: TGTGCCAGCACCCACGGCCCCGGCACTGAAGCTTTCTTT. Residues: CASTHGPGTEAFF. The entire variable domain, with the rest obtained from reference TRBV7-2 and TRBJ1-1, is as follows: GAGVSQSPSNKVTEKGKDVELRCDPISGHTALYWYRQSLGQGLEFLIYFQGNSAPDKSGLPSDRFSAERTGGSVSTLTIQRTQQEDSAVYLCASTHGPGTEAFFGQGTRLTVV.

This clonotype came up a few times. V is TRBV6-2 or TRBV6-3 and J is TRBJ2-7; D perhaps matches TRBD2 (5 bases). There are 14 residues in the CDR3. The germline V and J ends were trimmed by 0 bases and 3 bases, with 9 bases remaining between them. Looked up from germline, CDR1 is MNHEY and CDR2 is SVGEGT. CDR3 in amino acids: CASSYSGVIYEQYF. CDR3 DNA: TGTGCCAGCAGTTACTCCGGGGTAATCTACGAGCAGTACTTC.

The V call is TRBV9, the J call TRBJ2-2, with 10 bases aligning to TRBD2. Per the germline V gene, CDR1 is SGDLS and CDR2 is YYNGEE. The ends lost 0 bases at V and 8 bases at J; junction bases unmatched: 7. This CDR3 has 16 residues. The CDR3 reads CASSVDPAGGLGELFF. Here the CDR3 DNA reads TGTGCCAGCAGCGTAGATCCAGCGGGAGGGCTGGGGGAGCTGTTTTTT.